This T cell receptor beta chain was captured by sequencing in a study of cytomegalovirus exposure and HLA in healthy donors. V was pared by 5 bases and J by 0 bases, with 7 bases between. CDR3 size: 13 residues. Germline loops: CDR1 KGHSH, CDR2 LQKENI. It was with 60 Vbeta and 13 Jbeta primers that the PCR ran. Data came from immunoSEQ multiplex PCR; TCRdb stores just in-frame clones and leaves some out. This repertoire includes approximately 45,000 clones. The rearrangement joins TRBV18 to TRBJ1-2, with no clear D. Specimen: PBMCs. This receptor was identified in a middle-aged woman in good health and CMV-seronegative. The DNA of the CDR3 is TGTGCCAGCTCAGTACAGACTAACTATGGCTACACCTTC. As protein: CASSVQTNYGYTF.